This TCR beta chain was retrieved from a study of shared clonotypes between healthy human individuals. Study-wide background: Donors had three CD4 naive, three CD4 memory, two CD8 naive and one CD8 memory plate apiece. Broader study findings: Among non-shared clonotypes, generation probabilities were lower than among those shared by all four donors.

Here immunoSEQ multiplex PCR was the method, and the copy in TCRdb shows in-frame clones only, minus some. Altogether approximately 1,000,000 clones are present, approximately 80% being singletons, with the ten largest covering approximately 0.9%. Germline V gene data show CDR1 as MDHEN and CDR2 as SYDVKM. CDR3 length: 14 amino acids. V lost 2 bases to trimming and J lost 6 bases; unmatched junction nucleotides: 1. As regards this clone: Its cognate antigen is unknown.

Every donor, a Caucasian adult, lived in Nashville, Tennessee. This chain uses TRBV28 with TRBJ1-5, with 10 bases identical to TRBD1. The clonotype was recovered from a man aged 18-30 years in good health. Some clones in this sample may be carry-over from other donors' samples. Sequenced: memory CD4+ T cells from PBMCs. The subset was: CD45RA-negative fraction. In DNA, the CDR3 is TGTGCCAGCAGTTTAGACAGGGGGCTTCAGCCCCAGCATTTT. Amino acids: CASSLDRGLQPQHF.